The rows below give T cell receptor beta chains drawn from one sample of a study of post-analysis software for immune sequencing data. A single record per CDR3 protein comes from TCRdb applying MiXCR to the PCR reads. This table has about 540,000 distinct CDR3 sequences, around a third appearing once. The sample comprised blood. Receptors were obtained from a girl aged 2-17 years with multiple sclerosis. The CDR3 runs from the conserved cysteine through the conserved F or W. Each record gives: clone size, V gene, J gene, D gene, CDR3 DNA, CDR3 protein. A D gene is named only where the DNA matches it firmly. Size is stated for part of the rows, as once, few or many counts, or as a class when the clone is expanded.

many	TRBV7-2	TRBJ1-2	TRBD1	TGTGCCAGCAGCTTAGAAGGTCGGACAGGGGAAGGCTACACCTTC	CASSLEGRTGEGYTF
.	TRBV20-1	TRBJ2-1	TRBD1	TGCAGTGCTACCAAACATACAGGGGCCGAGCAGTTCTTC	CSATKHTGAEQFF
.	TRBV7-9	TRBJ1-5	.	TGTGCCTCCTCGCAGGGAACGGTAGAGAATCAGCCCCAGCATTTT	CASSQGTVENQPQHF
few	TRBV20-1	TRBJ1-6	.	TGCAGTGCTACTAAAGTTTATAATTCACCCCTCCACTTT	CSATKVYNSPLHF
few	TRBV20-1	TRBJ2-5	.	TGCAGTGCTAGTACAGACCAAGAGACCCAGTACTTC	CSASTDQETQYF
few	TRBV6-5	TRBJ2-3	.	TGTGCCAGCAGTTCCCGGGGGCCCCGGGATACGCAGTATTTT	CASSSRGPRDTQYF
few	TRBV10-2	TRBJ2-5	TRBD2	TGCGCCACCCTAGCGGGGGGGCCCCAAGAGACCCAGTACTTC	CATLAGGPQETQYF
.	TRBV20-1	TRBJ2-5	TRBD2	TGCAGTGCAGAAGGACTCGGGGGGGAAGAGCAGTACTTC	CSAEGLGGEEQYF
few	TRBV12-3/TRBV12-4	TRBJ2-3	TRBD2	TGTGCCAGCAGTTGTAGCGGGGGGGAAGATACGCAGTATTTT	CASSCSGGEDTQYF
few	TRBV7-8	TRBJ2-1	.	TGTGCCAGCAGCAATCTTAAAGGAAGGAATGAGCAGTTCTTC	CASSNLKGRNEQFF
few	TRBV6-6	TRBJ1-4	.	TGTGCCAGCAGTTACGCCCCAGGGCCGGGGCAAGAAAAACTGTTTTTT	CASSYAPGPGQEKLFF
.	TRBV7-9	TRBJ1-6	.	TGTGCCAGCAGCCCGCAGACAGGAAACTTTAATTCACCCCTCCACTTT	CASSPQTGNFNSPLHF
.	TRBV13	TRBJ1-2	.	TGTGCCAGCAGCTCCTTGGCCGGGGGCAATGGCTACACCTTC	CASSSLAGGNGYTF
.	TRBV29-1	TRBJ1-1	TRBD1	TGCAGCATGGGACAGGGAGGAAATGGTGAAGCTTTCTTT	CSMGQGGNGEAFF
few	TRBV6-2/TRBV6-3	TRBJ1-2	.	TGTGCCAGCAGTTACGAGGGGGGTTACGATGGCTACACCTTC	CASSYEGGYDGYTF
few	TRBV12-3/TRBV12-4	TRBJ1-5	.	TGTGCCAGCAGACCTCAGGCGTTTAGCAATCAGCCCCAGCATTTT	CASRPQAFSNQPQHF
.	TRBV28	TRBJ2-4	.	TGTGCCAGCAGCCCGGGACACCCCAAAAACATTCAGTACTTC	CASSPGHPKNIQYF
.	TRBV5-1	TRBJ2-3	.	TGCGCCAGCAGCTCGGGGACGAGAGCCACAGATACGCAGTATTTT	CASSSGTRATDTQYF
.	TRBV20-1	TRBJ2-1	.	TGCAGTGCTGGAACCTCGAGGGACAATGAGCAGTTCTTC	CSAGTSRDNEQFF
few	TRBV5-6	TRBJ2-1	.	TGTGCCAGCAGCCCCAAGGGAAACAATGAGCAGTTCTTC	CASSPKGNNEQFF
few	TRBV7-9	TRBJ1-2	.	TGTGCCAGCAGCTTAGTGGGGGTCGGCTACACCTTC	CASSLVGVGYTF
.	TRBV5-1	TRBJ1-2	.	TGCGCCAGCAGACCCGTCCCGCTACAGCAAAACTATGGCTACACCTTC	CASRPVPLQQNYGYTF
few	TRBV6-6	TRBJ2-1	.	TGTGCCAGTCTGACAGCTTACAATGAGCAGTTCTTC	CASLTAYNEQFF
.	TRBV27	TRBJ2-5	TRBD1	TGTGCCAGCAGGACCCTTGGACAGGGGGTTCAAGAGACCCAGTACTTC	CASRTLGQGVQETQYF
.	TRBV7-2	TRBJ2-7	TRBD2	TGTGCCAGCAGCTTTTTCCGGGGGGGCGGCGGGGACGAGCAGTACTTC	CASSFFRGGGGDEQYF
.	TRBV3-1	TRBJ2-3	.	TGTGCCAGCAGCCGTCGGCTGGTTGGCACAGATACGCAGTATTTT	CASSRRLVGTDTQYF
many	TRBV20-1	TRBJ2-5	.	TGCAGTTCCGAGTACCAAGAGACCCAGTACTTC	CSSEYQETQYF
.	TRBV20-1	TRBJ2-3	.	TGCAGTGCTAGTCTTCGGGATACGCAGTATTTT	CSASLRDTQYF
few	TRBV5-1	TRBJ1-4	.	TGCGCCAGCAGCTTTGGGACAACTGAAAAACTGTTTTTT	CASSFGTTEKLFF
.	TRBV20-1	TRBJ1-1	TRBD1	TGCAGTGCTCCACCCCCGACAGGGGCCAACACTGAAGCTTTCTTT	CSAPPPTGANTEAFF
.	TRBV11-2	TRBJ2-5	TRBD1	TGTGCCAGCAGCTTAGGCGGGACAGGGTACGGTGAGCAGTACTTC	CASSLGGTGYGEQYF
few	TRBV3-1	TRBJ2-3	.	TGTGCCAGCAGCCAAATGGGTGTGGCAGATACGCAGTATTTT	CASSQMGVADTQYF
few	TRBV12-3/TRBV12-4	TRBJ1-2	.	TGTGCCAGCAGTTTGCTGACGAGCGGAGAGGACTACACCTTC	CASSLLTSGEDYTF
.	TRBV12-5	TRBJ2-1	TRBD2	TGTGCTAGTGGTTTGTCCTTAGCGGGGGGGCACTACAATGAGCAGTTCTTC	CASGLSLAGGHYNEQFF
.	TRBV7-2	TRBJ2-1	.	TGTGCCAGCAGCCTACCGATCGGGAATTACAATGAGCAGTTCTTC	CASSLPIGNYNEQFF
.	TRBV5-1	TRBJ2-3	TRBD2	TGCGCCAGCAAGGAGCGGGGCGGAGATACGCAGTATTTT	CASKERGGDTQYF
few	TRBV6-5	TRBJ2-1	.	TGTGCCAGCAGCATGGGGAATGAGCAGTTCTTC	CASSMGNEQFF
once	TRBV24-1	TRBJ1-4	TRBD1	TGTGCCACCAGTGGTGACAGGGGTTCGGATGAAAAACTGTTTTTT	CATSGDRGSDEKLFF